Each of the 23 T cell receptor beta chains below was sequenced from the same sample in a study of T cells in localized non-small cell lung cancer. Some clones are missing from TCRdb's copy, which holds only in-frame ones; the method was immunoSEQ multiplex PCR. The table lists around 29,000 clones, more than 75% of them singletons. Sequencing was performed on peripheral blood, taken before any cancer treatment. These receptors came from a female donor of 60 years or more with stage III squamous cell lung carcinoma.

This clone appeared a single time. The gene calls are TRBV7-9 and TRBJ2-1, with TRBD2 as a possible D gene (6 bases). V gave up 5 bases and J gave up 6 bases, with 14 bases separating them. This CDR3 is built from 14 residues. Looked up from germline, CDR1 is SEHNR and CDR2 is FQNEAQ (reference sequence). CDR3 in DNA: TGTGCCAGCAGCCCTCTGGGAGGAGTCAATGAGCAGTTCTTC. Its protein is CASSPLGGVNEQFF.

The CDR3 nucleotides read TGCGCCAGCAGCCAAGGACCCTCACGGGGGGGCCGCGATACGCAGTATTTT. This gives the protein CASSQGPSRGGRDTQYF. The rearrangement uses TRBV4-3 and TRBJ2-3; 8 bases are a match to TRBD2. The CDR3 contains 17 residues. Germline CDR1 is LGHNA and CDR2 is YSLEER. V was pared by 1 base and J by 6 bases, with 12 bases of the junction left unmatched.

The chain is built from TRBV19 and TRBJ1-3, with 9 positions matching TRBD1. The germline V gene encodes CDR1 LNHDA and CDR2 SQIVND (reference sequence). J gave up 3 bases and V 11 bases, and 20 bases lay outside the gene matches. The CDR3 sequence is 18 residues long. The CDR3 nucleotides are TGTGCCCCGGACGAACCCGGGACAGGGTCCTTCCATGGAAACACCATATATTTT. This codes for CAPDEPGTGSFHGNTIYF.

This sequence joins TRBV27 and TRBJ2-5, with 8 bases matching TRBD2. V shed 5 bases and J 2 bases; nucleotides not matched to a gene: 10. The CDR3 runs to 16 residues. Germline V lookup: CDR1 MNHEY, CDR2 SMNVEV (reference sequence). CDR3 loop: CASSIAGRGVQETQYF. Written as DNA, the CDR3 is TGTGCCAGCAGTATCGCGGGGCGGGGGGTTCAAGAGACCCAGTACTTC.

The chain joins TRBV30 to TRBJ1-1; TRBD1 aligns across 8 bases. This CDR3 is built from 15 residues. Germline V gene sequence: CDR1 GTSNPN, CDR2 SVGIG (reference sequence). V trimming: 8 bases; J trimming: 0 bases; junction bases outside the gene matches: 11. The CDR3 region has the DNA TGTGCCGGGGATCTCGGACAGGGAATGAACACTGAAGCTTTCTTT. Protein product: CAGDLGQGMNTEAFF.

V and J are TRBV7-2 and TRBJ1-2, with 7 bases identical to TRBD1. CDR1 is SGHTA and CDR2 is FQGNSA in the germline V gene. This CDR3 spans 12 amino acids. The V segment lost 4 bases and the J segment 9 bases; nucleotides outside the gene matches: 5. CDR3 in DNA: TGTGCCAGCAGCTGGGACAGCCATAGCTACACCTTC. This translates into CASSWDSHSYTF.

Notes on this clone: Its ends do not fully match the called genes, so a read error is possible. The chain couples TRBV4-2 to TRBJ1-3; 7 bases fit TRBD1. In germline, CDR1 is LGHNA, CDR2 YNFKEQ. This CDR3 contains 13 residues. This CDR3 reads CASSKDPTGPGHF. In DNA form, the CDR3 reads TGTGCCAGCAGCAAAGACCCGACAGGGCCAGGGCATTTT.

This clone was observed a handful of times. The rearrangement links TRBV7-6 to TRBJ2-3, with D perhaps matching TRBD1 or TRBD2 (5 bases each). V lost 1 base and J lost 2, with 19 bases in between. The CDR3 runs 18 residues. CDR1 and CDR2 from the germline V gene are SGHVS and FNYEAQ. CDR3 coding DNA: TGTGCCAGCAGCTTAGATCATTCCGGGGACCTTTTCACAGATACGCAGTATTTT. Translated, it gives CASSLDHSGDLFTDTQYF.

This rearrangement joins TRBV5-1 to TRBJ2-2; TRBD1 is a possible D gene (5 bases). V dropped 4 bases and J dropped 2 bases, with 9 bases sitting between them. Germline CDR1 and CDR2: SGHRS and YFSETQ. The CDR3 contains 14 residues. The CDR3 sequence is CASSQGVNTGELFF. DNA of the CDR3: TGCGCCAGCAGCCAAGGGGTTAACACCGGGGAGCTGTTTTTT.

The rearrangement uses TRBV23-1 and TRBJ1-5, with D perhaps matching TRBD1 (6 bases). TRBV23-1 is an open reading frame, and its role is uncertain. The V end was cut by 2 bases, the J end by 4 bases, with 15 bases between. CDR3 length: 16 residues. CDR3 amino acids: CASSQPGQTQNQPQHF. In DNA, the CDR3 is TGCGCCAGCAGTCAACCCGGACAGACTCAAAATCAGCCCCAGCATTTT.

The CDR3 loop reads CASSPYPGVGETQYF. In DNA, the CDR3 is TGTGCCAGCAGCCCATACCCGGGAGTGGGGGAGACCCAGTACTTC. V is TRBV7-8 and J is TRBJ2-5; maybe TRBD2 (6 bases). The length of the CDR3 is 15 residues. V gave up 5 bases and J gave up 5 bases, with 18 bases separating them. CDR1 and CDR2 (germline): SGHVS, FQNEAQ.

The rearrangement uses TRBV4-3 and TRBJ1-1, with 9 bases identical to TRBD1. Trimming removed 0 bases from V and 13 bases from J; junction bases left unmatched: 9. Germline loops: CDR1 LGHNA, CDR2 YSLEER. CDR3 size: 14 residues. This chain's CDR3 is CASSQDPGQGRNFF. In DNA, the CDR3 is TGCGCCAGCAGCCAAGATCCCGGACAGGGGAGGAATTTCTTT.

This CDR3 is CASSPHRGNTGELFF. CDR3 DNA sequence: TGTGCCAGCAGCCCCCATCGGGGTAACACCGGGGAGCTGTTTTTT. V and J are TRBV14 and TRBJ2-2; a possible D gene is TRBD2 (5 bases). Germline-derived CDR1 and CDR2 are SGHDN and FVKESK. V was clipped by 4 bases and J by 2 bases, with 11 bases between them. CDR3 length: 15 residues.

CDR3 in amino acids: CASSHPTLEQFF. The DNA of the CDR3 is TGTGCCAGCAGCCACCCGACCTTGGAGCAGTTCTTC. The chain combines TRBV5-4 with TRBJ2-1; D gene uncertain. CDR1 is SGHNT, CDR2 YYREEE, per germline (reference sequence). The CDR3 runs to 12 residues. The germline V and J ends were trimmed by 4 bases and 10 bases, with 12 bases remaining between them. Using reference TRBV5-4 and TRBJ2-1 for the parts outside the CDR3, the full variable domain is ETGVTQSPTHLIKTRGQQVTLRCSSQSGHNTVSWYQQALGQGPQFIFQYYREEENGRGNFPPRFSGLQFPNYSSELNVNALELDDSALYLCASSHPTLEQFFGPGTRLTVL.

This clone has a handful of counts. V and J are TRBV4-3 and TRBJ1-1, with D unresolved. This CDR3 is 16 amino acids long. Per the germline V gene, CDR1 is LGHNA and CDR2 is YSLEER. V lost 1 base to trimming and J lost 4 bases, with 16 bases between them. CDR3 protein: CASSQGTGWTSTEAFF. CDR3 in DNA: TGCGCCAGCAGCCAAGGTACCGGGTGGACTAGCACTGAAGCTTTCTTT.

The chain uses TRBV5-3 and TRBJ1-3, with TRBD1 as a possible D gene (6 bases). TRBV5-3 is assigned to the ORF class and has an uncertain function. Trimming took off 4 bases at V and 0 bases at J, with 14 bases between the two ends. The CDR3 has 16 residues. The CDR3 region is CARSRTQGNSGNTIYF. The CDR3, as DNA: TGTGCCAGAAGCCGTACACAGGGCAACTCTGGAAACACCATATATTTT.

The chain couples TRBV2 to TRBJ1-2; D remains ambiguous. This CDR3 is built from 15 residues. V was pared by 1 base and J by 3 bases, with 12 bases between. CDR1 and CDR2 from the germline V gene are SNHLY and FYNNEI. Here the CDR3 reads CASSEGRRVYYGYTF. CDR3 in DNA: TGTGCCAGCAGTGAAGGCAGGAGGGTGTACTATGGCTACACCTTC.

The chain combines TRBV5-1 with TRBJ2-5, with D tentatively TRBD1 (5 bases). Germline loops: CDR1 SGHRS, CDR2 YFSETQ. Trimming removed 4 bases from V and 3 bases from J, with 16 bases in between. This CDR3 has 15 residues. In DNA, the CDR3 is TGCGCCAGCAGCATTTTTGCGACAGAAGAAGAGACCCAGTACTTC. Amino acids: CASSIFATEEETQYF.

This clone was seen just once. CDR3 sequence (DNA): TGTGCCAGCCGGGACAGGGGACCTAACACTGAAGCTTTCTTT. It encodes CASRDRGPNTEAFF. The chain joins TRBV6-6 to TRBJ1-1; 10 bases are shared with TRBD1. Germline V lookup: CDR1 MNHNY, CDR2 SVGAGI (reference sequence). The ends lost 8 bases at V and 2 bases at J; junction bases unmatched: 5. The CDR3 is 14 residues long.

The J gene is TRBJ2-3, the V gene TRBV5-1; D is unclear. V lost 6 bases, J lost 0 bases, and 14 bases lay in between. The germline V gene encodes CDR1 SGHRS and CDR2 YFSETQ. This CDR3 has 15 amino acids. CDR3 protein: CASTLGFSSTDTQYF. In nucleotides, the CDR3 is TGCGCCAGCACCCTCGGGTTCTCTAGCACAGATACGCAGTATTTT.

This chain connects TRBV30 to TRBJ2-4; D gene ambiguous. Germline CDR1 is GTSNPN and CDR2 is SVGIG (reference sequence). CDR3 length: 14 amino acids. The V end lost 0 bases, the J end lost 3 bases, and 9 bases lay between the germline ends. Here the CDR3 reads CAWSVRVGKNIQYF. The CDR3 DNA sequence: TGTGCCTGGAGTGTACGGGTGGGCAAAAACATTCAGTACTTC. The full variable domain, rest sourced from reference TRBV30 and TRBJ2-4, is SQTIHQWPATLVQPVGSPLSLECTVEGTSNPNLYWYRQAAGRGLQLLFYSVGIGQISSEVPQNLSASRPQDRQFILSSKKLLLSDSGFYLCAWSVRVGKNIQYFGAGTRLSVL.

V and J are TRBV18 and TRBJ1-6; TRBD1 is a possible D gene (5 bases). Germline V gives CDR1 KGHSH, CDR2 LQKENI. Trimming took 2 bases from V and 3 from J, leaving 17 bases between them. The CDR3 runs to 18 residues. Written as DNA, the CDR3 is TGTGCCAGCTCACCAGGGGGACGGCGGAAAATCTATAATTCACCCCTCCACTTT. Protein product: CASSPGGRRKIYNSPLHF. Filled out from reference TRBV18 and TRBJ1-6, the complete variable domain reads NAGVMQNPRHLVRRRGQEARLRCSPMKGHSHVYWYRQLPEEGLKFMVYLQKENIIDESGMPKERFSAEFPKEGPSILRIQQVVRGDSAAYFCASSPGGRRKIYNSPLHFGNGTRLTVT.

The CDR3 is CASIGQVNTEAFF. The CDR3 DNA reads TGTGCCAGCATCGGACAGGTGAACACTGAAGCTTTCTTT. This chain links TRBV6-5 with TRBJ1-1; 7 bases line up with TRBD1. The CDR3 totals 13 residues. V lost 7 bases to trimming and J lost 0 bases; unmatched junction nucleotides: 2. The germline V gene has CDR1 MNHEY and CDR2 SVGAGI.